The entry that follows covers one T cell receptor beta chain sequence. The data were taken from a study of CD8 T cells in Susac syndrome. With random hexamers, reverse transcription was performed on about 0.5 to 1 ug of RNA. Multiplex PCR with immunoSEQ amplified the TCR beta CDR3 across 54 Vbeta and 13 Jbeta. TCRdb ran MiXCR on the immunoSEQ multiplex PCR reads and lists one entry per CDR3 protein. The repertoire includes approximately 160,000 distinct CDR3 sequences, approximately 95% of them detected once, and around 0.12% sits in the top ten. Negative isolation was used for CD8+ and CD4+ T cells and FACS enrichment for TEMRA cells. Trimming took off 0 bases at V and 7 bases at J, with 14 bases between the two ends. This CDR3 contains 15 residues. CDR1 and CDR2 (germline): SGHDT, YYEEEE.

The sample was CD4+ T cells from PBMCs. This receptor was obtained from a human donor with Susac syndrome. The chain employs TRBV5-6 and TRBJ2-4; D remains unclear. CDR3 DNA sequence: TGTGCCAGCAGCTTGGTTGGACCAATGGAGAACATTCAGTACTTC. This gives the protein CASSLVGPMENIQYF. Full variable domain (remainder filled in from reference TRBV5-6 and TRBJ2-4): DAGVTQSPTHLIKTRGQQVTLRCSPKSGHDTVSWYQQALGQGPQFIFQYYEEEERQRGNFPDRFSGHQFPNYSSELNVNALLLGDSALYLCASSLVGPMENIQYFGAGTRLSVL.